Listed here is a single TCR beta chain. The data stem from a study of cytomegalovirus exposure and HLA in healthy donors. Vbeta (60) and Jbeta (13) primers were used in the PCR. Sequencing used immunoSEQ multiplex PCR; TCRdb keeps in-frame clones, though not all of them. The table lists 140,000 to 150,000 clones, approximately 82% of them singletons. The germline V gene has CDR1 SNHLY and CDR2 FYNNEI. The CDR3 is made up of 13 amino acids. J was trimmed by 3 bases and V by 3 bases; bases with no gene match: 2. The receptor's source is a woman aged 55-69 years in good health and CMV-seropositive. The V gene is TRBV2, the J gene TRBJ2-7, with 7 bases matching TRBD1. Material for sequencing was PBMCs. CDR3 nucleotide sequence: TGTGCCAGCAGTGAGGGGACAGTCTACGAGCAGTACTTC. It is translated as CASSEGTVYEQYF.